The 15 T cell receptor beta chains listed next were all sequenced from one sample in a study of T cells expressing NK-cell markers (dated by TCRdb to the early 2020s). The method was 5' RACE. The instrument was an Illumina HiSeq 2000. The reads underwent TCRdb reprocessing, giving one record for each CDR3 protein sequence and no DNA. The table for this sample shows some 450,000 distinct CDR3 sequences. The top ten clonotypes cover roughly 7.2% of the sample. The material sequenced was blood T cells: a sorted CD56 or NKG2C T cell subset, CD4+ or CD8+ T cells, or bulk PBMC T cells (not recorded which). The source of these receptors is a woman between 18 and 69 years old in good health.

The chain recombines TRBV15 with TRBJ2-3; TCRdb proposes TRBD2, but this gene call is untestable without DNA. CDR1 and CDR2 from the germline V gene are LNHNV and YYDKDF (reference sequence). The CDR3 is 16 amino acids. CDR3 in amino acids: CATSSGTQRGTDTQYF.

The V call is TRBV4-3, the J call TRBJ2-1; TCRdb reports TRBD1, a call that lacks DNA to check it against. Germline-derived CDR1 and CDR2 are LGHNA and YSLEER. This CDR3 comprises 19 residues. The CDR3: CASSQVVGQGGTSYNEQFF.

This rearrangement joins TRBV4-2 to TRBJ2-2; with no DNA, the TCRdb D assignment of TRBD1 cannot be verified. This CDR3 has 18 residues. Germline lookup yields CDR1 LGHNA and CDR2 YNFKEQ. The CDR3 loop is CASSPDESGTLNTGELFF.

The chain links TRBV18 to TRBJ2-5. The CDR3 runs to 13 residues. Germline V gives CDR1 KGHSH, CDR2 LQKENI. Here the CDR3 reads CASSPSSGETQYF.

CDR3 sequence: CSARGLAGDYNEQFF. This chain connects TRBV20-1 to TRBJ2-1; absent DNA, TCRdb's TRBD2 call cannot be checked. The CDR3 runs 15 residues. Germline CDR1 reads DFQATT; CDR2 reads SNEGSKA (reference sequence).

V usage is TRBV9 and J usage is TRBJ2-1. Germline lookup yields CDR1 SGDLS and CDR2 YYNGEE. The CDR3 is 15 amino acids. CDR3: CASSVGDLLRSEQFF. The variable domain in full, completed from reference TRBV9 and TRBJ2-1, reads DSGVTQTPKHLITATGQRVTLRCSPRSGDLSVYWYQQSLDQGLQFLIQYYNGEERAKGNILERFSAQQFPDLHSELNLSSLELGDSALYFCASSVGDLLRSEQFFGPGTRLTVL.

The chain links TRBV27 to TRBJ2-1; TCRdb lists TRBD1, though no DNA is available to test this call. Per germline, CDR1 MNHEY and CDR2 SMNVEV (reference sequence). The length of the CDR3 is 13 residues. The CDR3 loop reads CASSLRGPGEQFF.

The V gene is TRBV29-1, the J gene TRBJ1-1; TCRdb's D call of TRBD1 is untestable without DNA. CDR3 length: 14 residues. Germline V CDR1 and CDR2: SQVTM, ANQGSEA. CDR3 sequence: CSVGGGETDTEAFF.

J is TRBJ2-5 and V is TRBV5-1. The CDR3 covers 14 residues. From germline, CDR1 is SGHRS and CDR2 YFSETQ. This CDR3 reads CASSLNSEGETQYF.

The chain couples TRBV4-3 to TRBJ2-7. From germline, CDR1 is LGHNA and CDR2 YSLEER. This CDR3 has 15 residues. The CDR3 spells CASSQDRGSSYEQYF.

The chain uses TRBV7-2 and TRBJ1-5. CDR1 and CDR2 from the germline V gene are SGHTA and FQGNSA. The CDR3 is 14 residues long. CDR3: CASSLVPNNQPQHF.

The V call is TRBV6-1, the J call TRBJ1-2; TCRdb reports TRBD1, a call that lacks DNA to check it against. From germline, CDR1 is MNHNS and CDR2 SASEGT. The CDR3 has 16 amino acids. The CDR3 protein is CASSRAPGRNNYGYTF.

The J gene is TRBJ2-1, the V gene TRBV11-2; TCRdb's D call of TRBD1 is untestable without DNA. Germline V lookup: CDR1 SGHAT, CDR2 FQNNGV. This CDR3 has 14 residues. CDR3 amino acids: CASSSGQGGNEQFF.

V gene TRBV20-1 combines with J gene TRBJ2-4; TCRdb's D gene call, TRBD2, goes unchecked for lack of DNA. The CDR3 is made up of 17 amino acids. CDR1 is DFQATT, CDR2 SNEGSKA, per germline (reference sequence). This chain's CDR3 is CSARDRERGGRLDIQYF.

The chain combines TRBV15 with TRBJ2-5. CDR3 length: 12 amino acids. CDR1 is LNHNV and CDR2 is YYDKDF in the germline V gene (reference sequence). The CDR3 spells CATSTGPETQYF.